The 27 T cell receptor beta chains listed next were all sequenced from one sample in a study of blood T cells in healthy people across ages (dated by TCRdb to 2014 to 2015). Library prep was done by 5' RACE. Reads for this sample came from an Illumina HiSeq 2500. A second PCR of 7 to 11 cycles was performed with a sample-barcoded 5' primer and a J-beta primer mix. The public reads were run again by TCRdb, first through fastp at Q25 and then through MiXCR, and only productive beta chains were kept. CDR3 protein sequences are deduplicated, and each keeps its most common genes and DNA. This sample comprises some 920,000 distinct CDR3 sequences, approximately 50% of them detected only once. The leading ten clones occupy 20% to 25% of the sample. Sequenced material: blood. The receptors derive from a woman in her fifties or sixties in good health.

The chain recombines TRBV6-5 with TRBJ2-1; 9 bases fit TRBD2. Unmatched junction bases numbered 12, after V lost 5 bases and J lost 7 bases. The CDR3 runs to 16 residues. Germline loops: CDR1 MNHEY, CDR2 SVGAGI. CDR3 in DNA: TGTGCCAGCAGTCCGAATATAGCGGGAGTCAGGAATGAGCAGTTCTTC. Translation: CASSPNIAGVRNEQFF.

CDR3 protein: CASSFNNVDEQYF. DNA for the CDR3: TGTGCCAGCAGTTTTAATAACGTGGATGAGCAGTACTTC. This sequence joins TRBV28 and TRBJ2-5; D remains ambiguous. The V gene's germline CDR1 is MDHEN and CDR2 SYDVKM. The germline V and J ends were trimmed by 3 bases and 11 bases, with 16 bases remaining between them. This CDR3 is built from 13 residues.

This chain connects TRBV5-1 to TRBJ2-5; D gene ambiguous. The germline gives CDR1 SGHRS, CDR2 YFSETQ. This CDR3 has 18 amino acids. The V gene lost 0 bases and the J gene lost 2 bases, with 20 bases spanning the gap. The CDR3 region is CASSLGRLPKTRQETQYF. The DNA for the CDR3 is TGCGCCAGCAGCTTGGGGCGGCTCCCAAAAACAAGGCAAGAGACCCAGTACTTC.

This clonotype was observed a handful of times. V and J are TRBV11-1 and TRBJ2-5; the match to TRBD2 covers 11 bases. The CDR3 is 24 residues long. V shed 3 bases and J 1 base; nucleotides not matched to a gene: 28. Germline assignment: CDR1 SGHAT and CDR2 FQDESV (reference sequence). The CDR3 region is CASSFGRLGTSGSQLLTRQETQYF. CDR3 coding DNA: TGTGCCAGCAGCTTCGGTCGCCTGGGAACTAGCGGGAGCCAGCTCCTAACCCGCCAAGAGACCCAGTACTTC.

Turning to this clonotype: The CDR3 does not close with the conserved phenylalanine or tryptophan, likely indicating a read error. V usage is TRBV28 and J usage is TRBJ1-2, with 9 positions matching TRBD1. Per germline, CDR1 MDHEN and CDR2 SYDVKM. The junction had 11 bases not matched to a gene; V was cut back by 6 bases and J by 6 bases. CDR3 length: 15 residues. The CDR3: CASSRPGQGHHGYTL. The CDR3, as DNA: TGTGCCAGCAGCCGCCCGGGACAGGGTCATCATGGCTACACCCTC.

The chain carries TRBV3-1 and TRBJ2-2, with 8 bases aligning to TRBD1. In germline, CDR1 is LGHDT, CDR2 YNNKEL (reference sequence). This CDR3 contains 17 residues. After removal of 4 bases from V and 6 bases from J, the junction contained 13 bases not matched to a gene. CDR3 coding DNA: TGTGCCAGCAGCCTCTTCAGGACAGGGTCAGTCGCCGGGGAGCTGTTTTTT. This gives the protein CASSLFRTGSVAGELFF.

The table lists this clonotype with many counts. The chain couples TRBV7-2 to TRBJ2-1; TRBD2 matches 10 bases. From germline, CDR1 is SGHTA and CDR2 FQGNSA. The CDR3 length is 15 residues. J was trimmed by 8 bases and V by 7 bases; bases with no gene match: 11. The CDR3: CASTYTSGTGYEQFF. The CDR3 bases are TGTGCCAGCACCTATACTAGCGGGACTGGGTATGAGCAGTTCTTC.

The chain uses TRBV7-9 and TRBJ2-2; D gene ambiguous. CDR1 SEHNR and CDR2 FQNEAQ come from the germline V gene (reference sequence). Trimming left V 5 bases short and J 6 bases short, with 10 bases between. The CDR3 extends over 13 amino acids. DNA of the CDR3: TGTGCCAGCAGCCCAAATCCTCCCGGGGAGCTGTTTTTT. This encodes CASSPNPPGELFF.

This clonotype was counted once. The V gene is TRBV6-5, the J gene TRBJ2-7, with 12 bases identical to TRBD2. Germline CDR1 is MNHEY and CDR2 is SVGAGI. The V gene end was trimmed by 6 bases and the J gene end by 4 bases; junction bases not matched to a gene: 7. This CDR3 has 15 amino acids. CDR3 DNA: TGTGCCAGCAGACTACTAGCGGGAGGTGGATACGAGCAGTACTTC. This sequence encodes CASRLLAGGGYEQYF.

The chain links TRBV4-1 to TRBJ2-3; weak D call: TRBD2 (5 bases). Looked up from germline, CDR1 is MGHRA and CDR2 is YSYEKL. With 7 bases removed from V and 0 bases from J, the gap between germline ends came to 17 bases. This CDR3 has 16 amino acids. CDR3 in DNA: TGCGCCAGCAAGGGCGGCGGGCGGATTAGCACAGATACGCAGTATTTT. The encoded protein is CASKGGGRISTDTQYF.

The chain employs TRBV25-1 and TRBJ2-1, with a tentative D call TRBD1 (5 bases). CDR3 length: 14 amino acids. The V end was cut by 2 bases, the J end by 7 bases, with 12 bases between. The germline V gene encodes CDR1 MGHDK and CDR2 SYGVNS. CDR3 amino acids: CASSERGTTNEQFF. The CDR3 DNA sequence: TGTGCCAGCAGTGAAAGGGGTACGACGAATGAGCAGTTCTTC.

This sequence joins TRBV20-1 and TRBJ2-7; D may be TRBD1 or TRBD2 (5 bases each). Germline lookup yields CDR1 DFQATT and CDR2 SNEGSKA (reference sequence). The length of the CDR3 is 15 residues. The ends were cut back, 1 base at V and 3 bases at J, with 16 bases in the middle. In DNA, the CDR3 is TGCAGTGCTAGAGCAACCTCCCGGGGCAGCTACGAGCAGTACTTC. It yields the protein CSARATSRGSYEQYF.

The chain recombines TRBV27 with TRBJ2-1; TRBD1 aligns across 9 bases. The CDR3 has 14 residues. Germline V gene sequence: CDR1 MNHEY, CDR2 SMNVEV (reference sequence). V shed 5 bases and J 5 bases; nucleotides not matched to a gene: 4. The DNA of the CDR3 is TGTGCCAGCAGTAGATGGACAGGGGACAATGAGCAGTTCTTC. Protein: CASSRWTGDNEQFF.

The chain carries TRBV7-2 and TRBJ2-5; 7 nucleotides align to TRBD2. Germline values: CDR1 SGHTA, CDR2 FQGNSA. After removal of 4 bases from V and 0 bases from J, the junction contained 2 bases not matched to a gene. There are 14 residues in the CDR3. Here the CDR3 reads CASSSGGHQETQYF. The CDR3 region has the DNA TGTGCCAGCAGCTCGGGGGGTCACCAAGAGACCCAGTACTTC.

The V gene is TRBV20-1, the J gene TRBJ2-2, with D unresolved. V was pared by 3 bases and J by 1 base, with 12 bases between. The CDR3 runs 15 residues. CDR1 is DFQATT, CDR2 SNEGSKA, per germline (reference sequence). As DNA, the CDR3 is TGCAGTGCTAGCCGGCCCCAACTGAACACCGGGGAGCTGTTTTTT. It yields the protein CSASRPQLNTGELFF.

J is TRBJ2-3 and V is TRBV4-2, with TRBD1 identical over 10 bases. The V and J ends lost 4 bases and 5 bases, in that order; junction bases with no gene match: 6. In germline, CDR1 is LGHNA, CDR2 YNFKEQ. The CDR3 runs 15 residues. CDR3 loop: CASSPGQGVGDTQYF. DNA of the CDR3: TGTGCCAGCAGCCCTGGACAGGGGGTGGGAGATACGCAGTATTTT.

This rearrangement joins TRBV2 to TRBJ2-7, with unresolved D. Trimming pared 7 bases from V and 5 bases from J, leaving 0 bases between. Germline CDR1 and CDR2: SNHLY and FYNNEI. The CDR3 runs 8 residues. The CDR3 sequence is CASNEQYF. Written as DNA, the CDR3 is TGTGCCAGCAACGAGCAGTACTTC.

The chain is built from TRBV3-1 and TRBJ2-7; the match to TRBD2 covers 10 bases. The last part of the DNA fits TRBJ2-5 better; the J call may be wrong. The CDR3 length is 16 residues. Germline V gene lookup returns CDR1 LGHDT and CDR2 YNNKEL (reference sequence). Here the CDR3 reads CASSPASGSVGETQYF. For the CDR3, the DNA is TGTGCCAGCAGCCCGGCTAGCGGGAGCGTAGGAGAGACCCAGTACTTC.

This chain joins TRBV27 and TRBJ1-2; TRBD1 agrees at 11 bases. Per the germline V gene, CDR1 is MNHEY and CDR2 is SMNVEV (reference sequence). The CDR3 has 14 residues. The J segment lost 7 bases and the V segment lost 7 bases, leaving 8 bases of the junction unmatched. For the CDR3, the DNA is TGTGCCAGCACCCTATTTGGGACAGGGGGTGGCTACACCTTC. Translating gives CASTLFGTGGGYTF.

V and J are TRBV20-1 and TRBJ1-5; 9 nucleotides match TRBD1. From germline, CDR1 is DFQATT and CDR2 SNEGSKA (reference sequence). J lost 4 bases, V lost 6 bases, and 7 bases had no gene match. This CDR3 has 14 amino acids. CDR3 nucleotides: TGCAGTGCGAATCGAGACAGGGGGAATCAGCCCCAGCATTTT. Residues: CSANRDRGNQPQHF.

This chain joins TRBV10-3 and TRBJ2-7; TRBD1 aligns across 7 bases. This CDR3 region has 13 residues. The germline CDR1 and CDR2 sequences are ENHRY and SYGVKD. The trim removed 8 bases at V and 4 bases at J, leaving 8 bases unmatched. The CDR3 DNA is TGTGCCATCGGCACAGGGGCAGGATACGAGCAGTACTTC. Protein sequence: CAIGTGAGYEQYF.

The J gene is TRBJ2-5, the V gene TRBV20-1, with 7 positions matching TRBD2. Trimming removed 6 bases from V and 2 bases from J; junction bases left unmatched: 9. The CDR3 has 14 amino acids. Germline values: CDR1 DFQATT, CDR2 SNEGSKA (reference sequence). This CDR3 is CSANDPGLQETQYF. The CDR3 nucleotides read TGCAGTGCCAATGACCCGGGACTACAAGAGACCCAGTACTTC.

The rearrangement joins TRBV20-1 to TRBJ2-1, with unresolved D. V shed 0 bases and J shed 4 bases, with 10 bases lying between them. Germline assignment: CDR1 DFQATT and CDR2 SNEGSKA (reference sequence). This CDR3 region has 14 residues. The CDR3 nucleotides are TGCAGTGCTAGAGATCGTGGCTGGTACAATGAGCAGTTCTTC. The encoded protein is CSARDRGWYNEQFF.

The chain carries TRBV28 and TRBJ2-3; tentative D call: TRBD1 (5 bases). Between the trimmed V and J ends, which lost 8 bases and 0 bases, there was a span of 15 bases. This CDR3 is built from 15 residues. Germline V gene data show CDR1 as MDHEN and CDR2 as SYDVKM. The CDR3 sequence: CASRGRVPSTDTQYF. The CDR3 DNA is TGTGCCAGCCGAGGCAGGGTGCCAAGCACAGATACGCAGTATTTT.

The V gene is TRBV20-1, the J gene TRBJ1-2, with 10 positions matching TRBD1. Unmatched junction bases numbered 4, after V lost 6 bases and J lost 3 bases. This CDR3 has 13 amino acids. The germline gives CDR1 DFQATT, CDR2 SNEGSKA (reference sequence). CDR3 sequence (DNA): TGCAGTGCGCCGACAGGGGGCGACTATGGCTACACCTTC. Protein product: CSAPTGGDYGYTF.

The DNA for the CDR3 is TGCGCCAGCAGCTTGGATGCGGGAGTTGGGTCCTACGAGCAGTACTTC. This gives the protein CASSLDAGVGSYEQYF. The chain uses TRBV5-1 and TRBJ2-7; 7 bases align to TRBD2. The germline V gene encodes CDR1 SGHRS and CDR2 YFSETQ. With V trimmed by 0 bases and J by 1 base, 7 bases remained unmatched. This CDR3 has 16 residues.

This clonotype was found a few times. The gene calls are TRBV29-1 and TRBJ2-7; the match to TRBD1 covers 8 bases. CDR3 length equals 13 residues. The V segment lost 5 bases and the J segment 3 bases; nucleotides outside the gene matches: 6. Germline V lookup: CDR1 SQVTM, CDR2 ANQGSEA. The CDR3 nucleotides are TGCAGCGTTCGGACACAGGGGGACTACGAGCAGTACTTC. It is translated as CSVRTQGDYEQYF.